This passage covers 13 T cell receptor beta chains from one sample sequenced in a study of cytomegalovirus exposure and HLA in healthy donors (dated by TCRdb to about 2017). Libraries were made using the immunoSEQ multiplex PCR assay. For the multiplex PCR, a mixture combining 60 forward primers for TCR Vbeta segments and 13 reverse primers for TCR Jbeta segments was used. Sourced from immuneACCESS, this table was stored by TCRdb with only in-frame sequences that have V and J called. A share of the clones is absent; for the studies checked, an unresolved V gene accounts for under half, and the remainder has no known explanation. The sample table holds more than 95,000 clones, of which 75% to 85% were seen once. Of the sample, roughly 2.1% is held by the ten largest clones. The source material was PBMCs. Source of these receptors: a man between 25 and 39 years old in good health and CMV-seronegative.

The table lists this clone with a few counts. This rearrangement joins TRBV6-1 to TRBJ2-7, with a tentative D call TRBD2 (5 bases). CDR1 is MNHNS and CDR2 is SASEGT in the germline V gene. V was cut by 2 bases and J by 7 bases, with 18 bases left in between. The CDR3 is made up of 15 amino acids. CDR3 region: CASSELTRASGEQYF. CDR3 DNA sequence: TGTGCCAGCAGTGAACTAACAAGGGCCTCGGGAGAGCAGTACTTC.

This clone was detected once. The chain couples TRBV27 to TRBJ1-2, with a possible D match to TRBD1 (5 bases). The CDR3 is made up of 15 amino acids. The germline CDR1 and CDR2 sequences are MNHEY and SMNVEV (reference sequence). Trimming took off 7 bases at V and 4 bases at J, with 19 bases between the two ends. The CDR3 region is CASTQSGTRGYGYTF. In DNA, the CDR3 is TGTGCCAGCACCCAAAGCGGGACCAGAGGCTATGGCTACACCTTC.

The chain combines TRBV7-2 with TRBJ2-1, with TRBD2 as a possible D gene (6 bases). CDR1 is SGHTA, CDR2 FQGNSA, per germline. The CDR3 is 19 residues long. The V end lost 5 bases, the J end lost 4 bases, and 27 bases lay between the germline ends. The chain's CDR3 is CASSRGGSSAWGAYNEQFF. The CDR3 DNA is TGTGCCAGCAGCCGGGGTGGATCTAGCGCCTGGGGTGCATACAATGAGCAGTTCTTC.

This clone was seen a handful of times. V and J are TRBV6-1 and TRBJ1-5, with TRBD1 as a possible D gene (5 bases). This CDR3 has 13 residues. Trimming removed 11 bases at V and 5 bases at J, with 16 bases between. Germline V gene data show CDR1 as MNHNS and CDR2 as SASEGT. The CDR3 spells CAAENTRDQPQHF. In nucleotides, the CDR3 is TGTGCCGCAGAGAACACCAGGGATCAGCCCCAGCATTTT.

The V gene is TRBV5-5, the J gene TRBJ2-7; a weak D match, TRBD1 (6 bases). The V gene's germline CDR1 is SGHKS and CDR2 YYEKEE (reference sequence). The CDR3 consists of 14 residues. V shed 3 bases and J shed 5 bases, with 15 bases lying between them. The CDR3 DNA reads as TGTGCCAGCAGCTCTGAGGGGGTGAGAAACGAGCAGTACTTC. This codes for CASSSEGVRNEQYF.

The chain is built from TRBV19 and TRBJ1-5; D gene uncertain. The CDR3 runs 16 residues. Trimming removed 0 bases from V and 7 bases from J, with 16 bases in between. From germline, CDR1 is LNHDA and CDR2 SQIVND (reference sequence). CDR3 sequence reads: CASSIDPRRGRQPQHF. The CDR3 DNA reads TGTGCCAGTAGTATAGATCCCCGTCGGGGTCGGCAGCCCCAGCATTTT. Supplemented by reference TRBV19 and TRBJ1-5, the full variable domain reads DGGITQSPKYLFRKEGQNVTLSCEQNLNHDAMYWYRQDPGQGLRLIYYSQIVNDFQKGDIAEGYSVSREKKESFPLTVTSAQKNPTAFYLCASSIDPRRGRQPQHFGDGTRLSIL.

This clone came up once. DNA of the CDR3: TGTGCCAGCTCTACTCAAGAGACCCAGTACTTC. It is translated as CASSTQETQYF. The chain links TRBV18 to TRBJ2-5, with D hard to call. Trimming removed 6 bases from V and 2 bases from J, with 4 bases in between. The CDR3 is made up of 11 amino acids. Germline-derived CDR1 and CDR2 are KGHSH and LQKENI.

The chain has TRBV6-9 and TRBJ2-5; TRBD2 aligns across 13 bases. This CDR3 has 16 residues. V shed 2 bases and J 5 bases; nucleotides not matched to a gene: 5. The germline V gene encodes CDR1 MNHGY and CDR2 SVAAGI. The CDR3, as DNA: TGTGCCAGCAGTTATCGGACTAGCGGGAGAAATGAGACCCAGTACTTC. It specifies CASSYRTSGRNETQYF.

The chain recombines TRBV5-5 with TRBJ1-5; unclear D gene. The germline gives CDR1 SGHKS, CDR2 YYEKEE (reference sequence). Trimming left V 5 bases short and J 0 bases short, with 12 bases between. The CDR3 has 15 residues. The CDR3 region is CASSTSQNSNQPQHF. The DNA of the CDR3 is TGTGCCAGCAGTACTTCCCAAAATAGCAATCAGCCCCAGCATTTT.

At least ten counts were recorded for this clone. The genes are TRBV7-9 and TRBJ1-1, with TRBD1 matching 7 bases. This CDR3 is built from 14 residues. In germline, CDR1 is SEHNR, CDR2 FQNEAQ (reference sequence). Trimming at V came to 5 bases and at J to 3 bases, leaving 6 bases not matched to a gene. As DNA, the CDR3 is TGTGCCAGCAGCCCCCAGGGGGGCGACACTGAAGCTTTCTTT. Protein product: CASSPQGGDTEAFF.

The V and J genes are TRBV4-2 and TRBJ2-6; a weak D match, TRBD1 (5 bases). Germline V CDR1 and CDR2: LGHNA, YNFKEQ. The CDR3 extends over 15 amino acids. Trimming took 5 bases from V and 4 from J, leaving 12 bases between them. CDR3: CASSSLRAGANVLTF. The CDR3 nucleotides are TGTGCCAGCAGCTCGCTCAGGGCCGGGGCCAACGTCCTGACTTTC.

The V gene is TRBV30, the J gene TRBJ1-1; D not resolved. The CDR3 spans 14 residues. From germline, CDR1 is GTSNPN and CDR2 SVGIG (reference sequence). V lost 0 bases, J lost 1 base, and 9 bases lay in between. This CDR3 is CAWSVLPTNTEAFF. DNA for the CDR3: TGTGCCTGGAGTGTACTACCGACGAACACTGAAGCTTTCTTT.

The CDR3 protein is CASSFRDFGMARGYEQYF. As DNA, the CDR3 is TGCGCCAGCAGTTTCCGGGATTTTGGTATGGCCAGGGGGTACGAGCAGTACTTC. This chain links TRBV10-2 with TRBJ2-7; TRBD1 matches 7 bases. With 5 bases clipped from V and 4 bases from J, the junction kept 20 bases outside the gene matches. This CDR3 is 18 amino acids long. Germline assignment: CDR1 WSHSY and CDR2 SAAADI.